This is a list of T cell receptor beta chains from one sample in a study of shared clonotypes between healthy human individuals. Profiling relied on immunoSEQ multiplex PCR, and the TCRdb table lists in-frame clones only, not all of them. This sample has about 750,000 clones, with over 90% found just once. What was sequenced was naive CD8+ T cells sorted from blood. Receptor source: a man aged 30-40 years in good health. CDR3s include the opening cysteine and the closing phenylalanine or tryptophan. D genes are given only for firm matches. Only some rows state a clone size, as once, few, many or a class for expanded clones.

D gene: TRBD2
clone size: .
V gene: TRBV4-1
J gene: TRBJ2-1
CDR3 protein: CASSQDSAGYNEQFF
CDR3 DNA: TGCGCCAGCAGCCAAGACTCAGCGGGGTACAATGAGCAGTTCTTC

D gene: TRBD2
clone size: .
V gene: TRBV5-1
J gene: TRBJ2-1
CDR3 protein: CASSFGGRAYNEQFF
CDR3 DNA: TGCGCCAGCAGCTTCGGCGGGAGGGCGTACAATGAGCAGTTCTTC

D gene: TRBD1
clone size: once
V gene: TRBV7-9
J gene: TRBJ2-7
CDR3 protein: CASSATGTYEQYF
CDR3 DNA: TGTGCCAGCAGCGCGACAGGGACCTACGAGCAGTACTTC

D gene: .
clone size: .
V gene: TRBV5-5
J gene: TRBJ1-1
CDR3 protein: CASSLTPGVMDTEAFF
CDR3 DNA: TGTGCCAGCAGCTTGACCCCAGGGGTTATGGACACTGAAGCTTTCTTT

D gene: TRBD2
clone size: .
V gene: TRBV11-2
J gene: TRBJ2-2
CDR3 protein: CASSSSQTSGRTTGELFF
CDR3 DNA: TGTGCCAGCAGCTCCTCTCAGACTAGCGGGAGGACGACCGGGGAGCTGTTTTTT

D gene: .
clone size: .
V gene: TRBV27
J gene: TRBJ2-7
CDR3 protein: CASSSDTGEQYF
CDR3 DNA: TGTGCCAGCAGTTCGGACACGGGCGAGCAGTACTTC

D gene: TRBD1
clone size: .
V gene: TRBV11-2
J gene: TRBJ2-1
CDR3 protein: CASIGDRVDEQFF
CDR3 DNA: TGTGCCAGCATAGGGGACAGGGTCGATGAGCAGTTCTTC

D gene: .
clone size: .
V gene: TRBV7-9
J gene: TRBJ1-1
CDR3 protein: CASSVVGDYTSDAFF
CDR3 DNA: TGTGCCAGCAGCGTCGTGGGGGACTATACCTCGGACGCTTTCTTT

D gene: .
clone size: .
V gene: TRBV19
J gene: TRBJ2-5
CDR3 protein: CASSIFFGSQETQYF
CDR3 DNA: TGTGCCAGTAGTATTTTTTTCGGGAGCCAAGAGACCCAGTACTTC

D gene: .
clone size: .
V gene: TRBV5-5
J gene: TRBJ2-7
CDR3 protein: CASSLAAGYEQYF
CDR3 DNA: TGTGCCAGCAGCTTGGCGGCGGGCTACGAGCAGTACTTC

D gene: TRBD1
clone size: .
V gene: TRBV27
J gene: TRBJ2-7
CDR3 protein: CASSSTSGTGDPYEQYF
CDR3 DNA: TGTGCCAGCAGTTCAACCTCCGGGACAGGGGATCCCTACGAGCAGTACTTC

D gene: TRBD2
clone size: .
V gene: TRBV19
J gene: TRBJ2-1
CDR3 protein: CASSPTSGRSSYNEQFF
CDR3 DNA: TGTGCCAGTAGCCCGACTAGCGGGAGGAGCTCCTACAATGAGCAGTTCTTC

D gene: TRBD2
clone size: .
V gene: TRBV6-4
J gene: TRBJ2-3
CDR3 protein: CASSETSGRSTDTQYF
CDR3 DNA: TGTGCCAGCAGTGAAACTAGCGGGAGGAGCACAGATACGCAGTATTTT

D gene: .
clone size: .
V gene: TRBV11-3
J gene: TRBJ2-7
CDR3 protein: CASSTRLAGLYEQYF
CDR3 DNA: TGTGCCAGCAGCACCCGTTTAGCAGGGCTCTACGAGCAGTACTTC

D gene: .
clone size: .
V gene: TRBV2
J gene: TRBJ1-1
CDR3 protein: CASNTLKGTGRSTEAFF
CDR3 DNA: TGTGCCAGCAACACCCTAAAGGGCACAGGGAGGAGCACTGAAGCTTTCTTT

D gene: .
clone size: .
V gene: TRBV28
J gene: TRBJ2-2
CDR3 protein: CASSLGGGGELFF
CDR3 DNA: TGTGCCAGCAGTTTGGGCGGTGGCGGGGAGCTGTTTTTT

D gene: .
clone size: once
V gene: TRBV28
J gene: TRBJ2-5
CDR3 protein: CASSLGRASTYQETQYF
CDR3 DNA: TGTGCCAGCAGTTTGGGTAGGGCCTCAACGTACCAAGAGACCCAGTACTTC

D gene: TRBD1
clone size: .
V gene: TRBV6-6
J gene: TRBJ2-5
CDR3 protein: CASSYRGLETQYF
CDR3 DNA: TGTGCCAGCAGTTATAGGGGGCTGGAGACCCAGTACTTC

D gene: TRBD1
clone size: .
V gene: TRBV9
J gene: TRBJ1-2
CDR3 protein: CASSALGTGLNYGYTF
CDR3 DNA: TGTGCCAGCAGCGCCCTGGGGACAGGCTTAAACTATGGCTACACCTTC

D gene: .
clone size: .
V gene: TRBV4-1
J gene: TRBJ2-1
CDR3 protein: CASSQAGGPRLGQFF
CDR3 DNA: TGCGCCAGCAGCCAGGCCGGCGGACCCCGCCTGGGGCAGTTCTTC

D gene: .
clone size: .
V gene: TRBV30
J gene: TRBJ2-1
CDR3 protein: CAWSWVSSYNEQFF
CDR3 DNA: TGTGCCTGGAGTTGGGTTAGCTCCTACAATGAGCAGTTCTTC

D gene: .
clone size: .
V gene: TRBV9
J gene: TRBJ2-7
CDR3 protein: CASSPIASEGTLWFEQYF
CDR3 DNA: TGTGCCAGCAGCCCCATCGCTTCGGAGGGGACTCTTTGGTTCGAGCAGTACTTC

D gene: .
clone size: .
V gene: TRBV6-5
J gene: TRBJ1-5
CDR3 protein: CASSPGPNQPQHF
CDR3 DNA: TGTGCCAGCAGTCCGGGTCCAAATCAGCCCCAGCATTTT

D gene: .
clone size: .
V gene: TRBV7-9
J gene: TRBJ2-3
CDR3 protein: CASSLTEAASTDTQYF
CDR3 DNA: TGTGCCAGCAGCCTCACAGAGGCAGCTAGCACAGATACGCAGTATTTT

D gene: TRBD2
clone size: .
V gene: TRBV7-6
J gene: TRBJ2-1
CDR3 protein: CASSRTSGWGYNEQFF
CDR3 DNA: TGTGCCAGCAGCCGGACTAGCGGGTGGGGATACAATGAGCAGTTCTTC

D gene: TRBD2
clone size: .
V gene: TRBV10-3
J gene: TRBJ2-3
CDR3 protein: CAISITSGNLHSTDTQYF
CDR3 DNA: TGTGCCATCAGTATTACTAGCGGGAACCTTCACAGCACAGATACGCAGTATTTT

D gene: .
clone size: .
V gene: TRBV7-9
J gene: TRBJ2-1
CDR3 protein: CASSPLENEQFF
CDR3 DNA: TGTGCCAGCAGCCCACTAGAGAATGAGCAGTTCTTC

D gene: TRBD2
clone size: .
V gene: TRBV5-1
J gene: TRBJ2-1
CDR3 protein: CASRTSGRVYEQFF
CDR3 DNA: TGCGCCAGCAGAACTAGCGGGAGGGTCTATGAGCAGTTCTTC

D gene: .
clone size: .
V gene: TRBV7-6
J gene: TRBJ2-1
CDR3 protein: CASSPWGDEQFF
CDR3 DNA: TGTGCCAGCAGCCCCTGGGGGGATGAGCAGTTCTTC

D gene: .
clone size: .
V gene: TRBV6-5
J gene: TRBJ1-1
CDR3 protein: CASSYGDTLSNTEAFF
CDR3 DNA: TGTGCCAGCAGTTACGGAGATACACTGTCGAACACTGAAGCTTTCTTT

D gene: .
clone size: .
V gene: TRBV19
J gene: TRBJ1-1
CDR3 protein: CASSIWNTEAFF
CDR3 DNA: TGTGCCAGTAGTATCTGGAACACTGAAGCTTTCTTT